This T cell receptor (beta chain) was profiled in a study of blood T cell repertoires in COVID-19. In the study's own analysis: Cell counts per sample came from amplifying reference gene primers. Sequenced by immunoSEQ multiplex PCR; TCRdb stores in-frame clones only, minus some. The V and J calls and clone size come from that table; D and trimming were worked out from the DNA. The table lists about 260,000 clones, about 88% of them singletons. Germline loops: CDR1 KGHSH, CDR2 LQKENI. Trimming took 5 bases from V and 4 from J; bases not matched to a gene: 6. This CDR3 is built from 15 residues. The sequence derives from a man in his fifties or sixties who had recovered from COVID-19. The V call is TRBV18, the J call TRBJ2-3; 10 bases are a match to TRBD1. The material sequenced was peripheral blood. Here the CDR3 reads CASSYDRGQSDTQYF. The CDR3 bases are TGTGCCAGCTCATATGACAGGGGGCAGTCAGATACGCAGTATTTT.